The present entry profiles one T cell receptor (beta chain) with its context. This record belongs to a study of CD8+CD57+ T cells in acquired aplastic anemia. The overall study: Average DNA yield from sorted CD4+ and CD8+ cells was approximately 3 ug.

Profiling that covered TCR beta VDJ and CDR3 relied on genomic DNA as its template. TCRdb re-called the reads with MiXCR, one entry per CDR3 protein. The sample yields 150,000 to 200,000 distinct CDR3 sequences, around 60% seen once. CDR1 is SEHNR, CDR2 FQNEAQ, per germline (reference sequence). This CDR3 region has 16 residues. V and J are TRBV7-9 and TRBJ2-1; TRBD1 matches 9 bases. The J call may be in error: the DNA end matches TRBJ2-7 better. The TCR originated in a human donor in good health. The material sequenced was sorted CD4+, CD8+, or CD8+CD57+ T cells (not recorded which) from PBMCs. Here the CDR3 DNA reads TGTGCCAGCAGCTCCCTTCGGGACAGGGAAAGGTACGAGCAGTACTTC. Its translation: CASSSLRDRERYEQYF.